The 16 T cell receptor beta chains below were found in one sample sequenced in a study of shared clonotypes between healthy human individuals. The table came from immunoSEQ multiplex PCR; TCRdb's copy has only in-frame clones and leaves some out. The sample lists hundreds of thousands of clones, roughly 73% occurring once. Specimen: memory CD4+ T cells sorted from blood. As to subset: CD45RA-negative fraction. Receptor source: a young woman in good health.

This chain joins TRBV5-1 and TRBJ2-3, with 9 positions matching TRBD2. Germline CDR1 and CDR2: SGHRS and YFSETQ. The CDR3 loop spans 17 amino acids. V was pared by 1 base and J by 4 bases, with 10 bases of the junction left unmatched. As DNA, the CDR3 is TGCGCCAGCAGCTTGTGGCTAGCGGGATCCCCCGCAGATACGCAGTATTTT. Residues: CASSLWLAGSPADTQYF.

The chain joins TRBV19 to TRBJ2-2, with D maybe TRBD2 (5 bases). Trimming pared 3 bases from V and 3 bases from J, leaving 8 bases between. Germline-derived CDR1 and CDR2 are LNHDA and SQIVND (reference sequence). CDR3 size: 14 residues. The CDR3 coding sequence is TGTGCCAGTAGTATTGTCGGGGACACCGGGGAGCTGTTTTTT. Amino acids: CASSIVGDTGELFF.

This clone was counted once. J is TRBJ1-6 and V is TRBV7-2; 8 bases agree with TRBD1. This CDR3 has 14 residues. CDR1 is SGHTA, CDR2 FQGNSA, per germline. The V and J ends lost 5 bases and 9 bases, in that order; junction bases with no gene match: 6. The CDR3 is CASSQDRDISPLHF. Written as DNA, the CDR3 is TGTGCCAGCAGCCAGGACAGGGACATTTCACCCCTCCACTTT.

V gene TRBV10-2 combines with J gene TRBJ2-3, with D unclear. This CDR3 spans 16 amino acids. V was trimmed by 1 base and J by 1 base, leaving 12 bases between them. CDR1 and CDR2 from the germline V gene are WSHSY and SAAADI. The CDR3 loop reads CASSELIVARTDTQYF. DNA of the CDR3: TGCGCCAGCAGTGAGTTAATTGTAGCCCGCACAGATACGCAGTATTTT.

The gene calls are TRBV19 and TRBJ2-3, with a possible D match to TRBD2 (6 bases). Germline loops: CDR1 LNHDA, CDR2 SQIVND (reference sequence). The CDR3 is 16 residues long. Trimming left V 6 bases short and J 1 base short, with 17 bases between. The CDR3 loop is CASRPRNSGGTDTQYF. In DNA, the CDR3 is TGTGCCAGTAGGCCTAGAAATAGCGGAGGCACAGATACGCAGTATTTT.

This clone was found many times. Other nucleotide sequences from this sample produce the same CDR3. This chain uses TRBV19 with TRBJ2-5; D could derive from TRBD1 or TRBD2 (5 bases each). The germline V gene encodes CDR1 LNHDA and CDR2 SQIVND (reference sequence). The CDR3 is 13 amino acids. V lost 4 bases and J 5 bases, leaving 11 bases between the germline ends. DNA for the CDR3: TGTGCCAGTAGTAAGGGGAGCTCGGAGACCCAGTACTTC. This gives the protein CASSKGSSETQYF.

This chain uses TRBV28 with TRBJ1-1; TRBD1 might be the D (5 bases). Trimming took off 5 bases at V and 0 bases at J, with 13 bases between the two ends. Germline V gene sequence: CDR1 MDHEN, CDR2 SYDVKM. The CDR3 loop spans 15 amino acids. The CDR3 DNA sequence: TGTGCCAGCAGTCCAACGGGGACGGTGAACACTGAAGCTTTCTTT. It encodes CASSPTGTVNTEAFF.

CDR3 bases: TGTGCCAGTAGTATACCCCCCTCGTCCGAGCAGTACTTC. Translated: CASSIPPSSEQYF. This chain joins TRBV19 and TRBJ2-7, with no clear D. Trimming removed 2 bases from V and 6 bases from J, with 11 bases in between. The CDR3 spans 13 residues. CDR1 is LNHDA and CDR2 is SQIVND in the germline V gene (reference sequence).

The rearrangement links TRBV5-1 to TRBJ2-5; D remains ambiguous. This CDR3 spans 14 amino acids. CDR1 is SGHRS, CDR2 YFSETQ, per germline. V shed 4 bases and J shed 1 base, with 11 bases lying between them. The CDR3 spells CASSPRVVQETQYF. CDR3 in DNA: TGCGCCAGCAGCCCCCGAGTGGTCCAAGAGACCCAGTACTTC.

V is TRBV27 and J is TRBJ2-5, with 8 bases identical to TRBD2. The CDR3 loop spans 14 amino acids. The germline gives CDR1 MNHEY, CDR2 SMNVEV (reference sequence). The V gene end was trimmed by 9 bases and the J gene end by 3 bases; junction bases not matched to a gene: 9. The CDR3 loop reads CARTDSGGEETQYF. DNA for the CDR3: TGTGCCAGGACTGATTCGGGGGGGGAAGAGACCCAGTACTTC.

Comment on this clone: The sample carries other DNA sequences with the same CDR3. Here the CDR3 DNA reads TGTGCCAGCAGCTTGGATAGGAGCTCCTACGAGCAGTACTTC. Its translation: CASSLDRSSYEQYF. J is TRBJ2-7 and V is TRBV5-4, with unresolved D. In germline, CDR1 is SGHNT, CDR2 YYREEE (reference sequence). The CDR3 length is 14 residues. Trimming took off 0 bases at V and 0 bases at J, with 7 bases between the two ends.

V is TRBV7-3 and J is TRBJ2-3; TRBD2 agrees at 8 bases. Germline CDR1 is SGHTA and CDR2 is FQGTGA. CDR3 length: 15 amino acids. Trimming took 4 bases from V and 0 from J; bases not matched to a gene: 3. CDR3 DNA sequence: TGTGCCAGCAGCTCTTCTAGCGGGAGCACAGATACGCAGTATTTT. Residues: CASSSSSGSTDTQYF.

The genes are TRBV2 and TRBJ1-1; 8 nucleotides line up with TRBD1. The V and J ends lost 4 bases and 3 bases, in that order; junction bases with no gene match: 10. The CDR3 has 16 amino acids. Germline values: CDR1 SNHLY, CDR2 FYNNEI. The CDR3 DNA reads as TGTGCCAGCAGTGGAGACGACAGGGGCCTGGACACTGAAGCTTTCTTT. Its translation: CASSGDDRGLDTEAFF.

This clone has only a few counts. The chain has TRBV19 and TRBJ1-5; D is undetermined. Per the germline V gene, CDR1 is LNHDA and CDR2 is SQIVND (reference sequence). The CDR3 covers 14 residues. Trimming removed 1 base from V and 5 bases from J, with 9 bases in between. The CDR3 DNA reads TGTGCCAGTAGTATAGGTGCTCGCGATCAGCCCCAGCATTTT. Its translation is CASSIGARDQPQHF.

The rearrangement uses TRBV29-1 and TRBJ2-2; D is unclear. In germline, CDR1 is SQVTM, CDR2 ANQGSEA. Trimming pared 5 bases from V and 7 bases from J, leaving 14 bases between. This CDR3 is 13 amino acids long. The CDR3 nucleotides are TGCAGCGTTCTTCAGCGCCCCGGCGGGGAGCTGTTTTTT. This codes for CSVLQRPGGELFF.

The CDR3, as DNA: TGTGCCAGCAGTGCCAAGGCAGGGTCAGAGACCCAGTACTTC. It codes for CASSAKAGSETQYF. V gene TRBV25-1 combines with J gene TRBJ2-5; D might be TRBD1 (5 bases). The CDR3 has 14 amino acids. Between the trimmed V and J ends, which lost 4 bases and 4 bases, there was a span of 13 bases. Germline CDR1 MGHDK, CDR2 SYGVNS. Complete variable domain (other parts from reference TRBV25-1 and TRBJ2-5): EADIYQTPRYLVIGTGKKITLECSQTMGHDKMYWYQQDPGMELHLIHYSYGVNSTEKGDLSSESTVSRIRTEHFPLTLESARPSHTSQYLCASSAKAGSETQYFGPGTRLLVL.